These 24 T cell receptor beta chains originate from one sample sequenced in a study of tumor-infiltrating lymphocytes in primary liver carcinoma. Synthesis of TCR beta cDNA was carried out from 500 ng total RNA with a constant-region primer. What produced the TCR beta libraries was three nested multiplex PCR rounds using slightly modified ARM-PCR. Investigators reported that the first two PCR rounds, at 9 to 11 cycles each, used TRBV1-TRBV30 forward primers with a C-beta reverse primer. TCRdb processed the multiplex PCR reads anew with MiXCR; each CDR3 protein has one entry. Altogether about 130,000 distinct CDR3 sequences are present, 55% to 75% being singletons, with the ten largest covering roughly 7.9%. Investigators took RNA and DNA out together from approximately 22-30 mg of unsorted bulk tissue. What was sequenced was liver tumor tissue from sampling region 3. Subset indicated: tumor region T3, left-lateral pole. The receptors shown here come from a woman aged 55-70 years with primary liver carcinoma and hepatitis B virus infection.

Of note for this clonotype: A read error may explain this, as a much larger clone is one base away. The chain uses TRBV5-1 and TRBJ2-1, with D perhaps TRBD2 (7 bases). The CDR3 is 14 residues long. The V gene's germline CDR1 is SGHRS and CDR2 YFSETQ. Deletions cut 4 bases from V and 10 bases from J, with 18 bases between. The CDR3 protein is CASSREGGAWEQFF. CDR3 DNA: TGCGCCAGCAGCCGCGAGGGGGGGGCGTGGGAGCAGTTCTTC.

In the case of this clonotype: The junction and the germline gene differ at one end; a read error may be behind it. CDR3 sequence (DNA): TGTGTCAGCAGTCCGCCTGGGGGACGACAAAAGAACACTGAAGCTTTCTTT. Protein: CVSSPPGGRQKNTEAFF. The V call is TRBV12-3 or TRBV12-4, the J call TRBJ1-1, with a weak D call TRBD1 (5 bases). The length of the CDR3 is 17 residues.

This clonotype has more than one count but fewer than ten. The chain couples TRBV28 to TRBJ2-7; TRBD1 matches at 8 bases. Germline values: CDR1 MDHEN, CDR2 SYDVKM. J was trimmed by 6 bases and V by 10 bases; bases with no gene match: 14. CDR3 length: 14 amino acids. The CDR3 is CATKKGQGRVEQYF. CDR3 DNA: TGTGCCACCAAAAAAGGACAGGGTCGCGTCGAGCAGTACTTC. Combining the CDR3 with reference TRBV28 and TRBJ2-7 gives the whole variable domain DVKVTQSSRYLVKRTGEKVFLECVQDMDHENMFWYRQDPGLGLRLIYFSYDVKMKEKGDIPEGYSVSREKKERFSLILESASTNQTSMYLCATKKGQGRVEQYFGPGTRLTVT.

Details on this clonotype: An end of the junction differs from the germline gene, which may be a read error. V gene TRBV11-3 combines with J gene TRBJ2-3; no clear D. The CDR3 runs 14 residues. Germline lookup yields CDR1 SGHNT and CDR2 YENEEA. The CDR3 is CASSLDQSSFTPSF. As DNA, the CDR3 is TGTGCCAGCAGCTTAGATCAGTCCAGTTTCACCCCCTCTTTC.

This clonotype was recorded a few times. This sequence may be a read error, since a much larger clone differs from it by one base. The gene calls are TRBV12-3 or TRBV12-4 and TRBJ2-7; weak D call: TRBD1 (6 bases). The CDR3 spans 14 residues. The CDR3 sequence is CVSTHRTASYEQYF. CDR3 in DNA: TGTGTCAGCACCCACAGGACAGCGTCCTACGAGCAGTACTTC.

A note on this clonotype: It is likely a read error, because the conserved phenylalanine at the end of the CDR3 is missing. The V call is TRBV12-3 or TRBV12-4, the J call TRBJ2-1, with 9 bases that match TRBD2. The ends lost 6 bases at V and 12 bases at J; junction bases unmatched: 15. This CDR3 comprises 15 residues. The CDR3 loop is CASRDEREAPSGQFV. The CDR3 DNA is TGTGCCAGCAGAGACGAGCGGGAGGCCCCCAGTGGGCAGTTCGTC.

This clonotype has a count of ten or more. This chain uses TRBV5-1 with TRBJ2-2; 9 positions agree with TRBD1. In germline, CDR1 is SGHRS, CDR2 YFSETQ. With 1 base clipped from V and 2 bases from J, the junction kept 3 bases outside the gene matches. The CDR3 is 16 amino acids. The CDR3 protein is CASSLMGQGNTGELFF. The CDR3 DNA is TGCGCCAGCAGCTTGATGGGACAGGGAAACACCGGGGAGCTGTTTTTT.

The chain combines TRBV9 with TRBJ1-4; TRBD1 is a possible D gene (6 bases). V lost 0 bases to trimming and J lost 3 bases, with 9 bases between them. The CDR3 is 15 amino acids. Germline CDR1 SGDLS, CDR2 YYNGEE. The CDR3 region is CASSVAQGSNEKLFF. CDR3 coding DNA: TGTGCCAGCAGCGTAGCTCAGGGGTCTAATGAAAAACTGTTTTTT.

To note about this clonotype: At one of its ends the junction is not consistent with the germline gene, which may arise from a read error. DNA for the CDR3: TGCGCCAGCAGCTTCGACAGACAAAACTATGACTACACCTTC. It translates to CASSFDRQNYDYTF. J is TRBJ1-2 and V is TRBV5-1; a weak D match, TRBD1 (5 bases). This CDR3 comprises 14 residues. CDR1 and CDR2 from the germline V gene are SGHRS and YFSETQ.

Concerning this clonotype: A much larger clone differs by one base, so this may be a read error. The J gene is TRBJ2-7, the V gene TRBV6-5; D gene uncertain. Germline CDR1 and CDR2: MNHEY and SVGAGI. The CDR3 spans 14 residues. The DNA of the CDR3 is TGTGTCAGCAGTTACTATTCCACATCCTACGAGCAGTACTTC. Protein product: CVSSYYSTSYEQYF.

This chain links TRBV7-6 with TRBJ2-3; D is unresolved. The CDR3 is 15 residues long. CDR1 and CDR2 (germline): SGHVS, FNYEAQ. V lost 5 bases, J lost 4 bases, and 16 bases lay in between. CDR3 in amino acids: CASSPHDRISDTQYF. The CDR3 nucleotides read TGTGCCAGCAGCCCCCATGATAGGATCTCAGATACGCAGTATTTT.

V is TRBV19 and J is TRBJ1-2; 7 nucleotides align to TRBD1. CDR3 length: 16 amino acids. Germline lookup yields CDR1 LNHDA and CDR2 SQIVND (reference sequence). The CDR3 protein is CVSSMGTAIVNYGYTF. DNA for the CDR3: TGTGTTAGTAGTATGGGGACAGCCATAGTTAACTATGGCTACACCTTC.

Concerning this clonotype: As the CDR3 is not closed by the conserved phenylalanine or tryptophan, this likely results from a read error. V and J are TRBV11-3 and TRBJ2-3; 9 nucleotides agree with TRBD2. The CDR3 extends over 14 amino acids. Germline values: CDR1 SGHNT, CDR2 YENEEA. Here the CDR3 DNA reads TGTACCAGCAGGCGGGAGGGCCCTACAGATACGCAGTATTTA. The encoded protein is CTSRREGPTDTQYL.

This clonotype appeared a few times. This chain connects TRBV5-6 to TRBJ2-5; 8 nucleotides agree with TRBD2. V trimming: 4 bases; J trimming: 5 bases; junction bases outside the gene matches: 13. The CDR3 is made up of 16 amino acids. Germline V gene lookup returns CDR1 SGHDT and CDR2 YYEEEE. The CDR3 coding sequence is TGTGCCAGCAGCCCCTTCGGGGGGGTTGAGGGGGAGACCCAGTACTTC. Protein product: CASSPFGGVEGETQYF.

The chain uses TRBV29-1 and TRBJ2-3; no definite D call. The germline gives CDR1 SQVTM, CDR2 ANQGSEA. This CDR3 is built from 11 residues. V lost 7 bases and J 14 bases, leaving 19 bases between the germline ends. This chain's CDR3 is CSAAVKERVYF. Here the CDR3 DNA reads TGCAGCGCGGCGGTCAAGGAGAGAGTGTATTTT.

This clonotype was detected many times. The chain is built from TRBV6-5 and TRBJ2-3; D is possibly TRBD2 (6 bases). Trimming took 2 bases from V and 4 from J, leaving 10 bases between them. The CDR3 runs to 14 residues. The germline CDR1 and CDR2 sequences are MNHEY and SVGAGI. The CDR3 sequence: CASSYRRDSDTQYF. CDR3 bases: TGTGCCAGCAGTTACCGACGGGACTCAGATACGCAGTATTTT.

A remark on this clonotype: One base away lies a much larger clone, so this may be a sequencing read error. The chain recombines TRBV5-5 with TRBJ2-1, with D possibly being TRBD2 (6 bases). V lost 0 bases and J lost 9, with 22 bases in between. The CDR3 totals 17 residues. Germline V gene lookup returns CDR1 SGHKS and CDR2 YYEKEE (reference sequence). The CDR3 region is CASSLAQSLGGRGEQFF. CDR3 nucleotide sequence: TGTGCCAGCAGCTTGGCCCAGTCTTTGGGGGGTAGGGGTGAGCAGTTCTTC.

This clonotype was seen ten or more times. CDR3 sequence reads: CASSLAEDTEAFF. Written as DNA, the CDR3 is TGTGCCAGCAGTTTAGCAGAGGACACTGAAGCTTTCTTT. This chain links TRBV12-3 or TRBV12-4 with TRBJ1-1; D not certain. This CDR3 region has 13 residues. Trimming removed 0 bases from V and 3 bases from J, with 5 bases in between.

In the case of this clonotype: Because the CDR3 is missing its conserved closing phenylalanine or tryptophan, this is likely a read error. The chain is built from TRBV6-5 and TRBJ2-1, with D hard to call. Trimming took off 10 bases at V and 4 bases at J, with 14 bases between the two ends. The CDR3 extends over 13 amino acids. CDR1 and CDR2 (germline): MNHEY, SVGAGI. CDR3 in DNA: TGTGCCACCCAGATGAACAGTTACAATGAGCAGTTCTCC. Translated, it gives CATQMNSYNEQFS.

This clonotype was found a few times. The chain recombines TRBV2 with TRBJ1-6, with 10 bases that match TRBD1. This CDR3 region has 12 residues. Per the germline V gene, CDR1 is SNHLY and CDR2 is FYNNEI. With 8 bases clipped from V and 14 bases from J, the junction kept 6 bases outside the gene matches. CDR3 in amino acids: CASRDRGVSLHF. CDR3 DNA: TGTGCCAGCCGGGACAGGGGTGTTTCCCTCCACTTT.

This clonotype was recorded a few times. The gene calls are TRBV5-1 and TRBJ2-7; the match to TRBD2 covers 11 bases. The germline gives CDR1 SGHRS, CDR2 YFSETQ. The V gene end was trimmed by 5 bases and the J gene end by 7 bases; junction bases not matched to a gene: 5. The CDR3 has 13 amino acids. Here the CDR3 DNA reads TGCGCCAGCAGACTAGCGGGAGTTGGTGAGCAGTACTTC. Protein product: CASRLAGVGEQYF.

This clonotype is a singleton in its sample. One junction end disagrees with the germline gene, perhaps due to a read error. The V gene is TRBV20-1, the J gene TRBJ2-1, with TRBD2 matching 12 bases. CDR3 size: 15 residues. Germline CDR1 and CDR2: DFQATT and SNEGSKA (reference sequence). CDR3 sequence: CSARTSGTYYSEQFF. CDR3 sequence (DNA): TGCAGTGCAAGGACTAGCGGGACCTACTACAGTGAGCAGTTCTTC.

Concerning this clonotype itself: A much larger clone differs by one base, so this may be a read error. CDR3 protein: CSVDSMGGYAF. CDR3 coding DNA: TGCAGCGTTGATTCCATGGGTGGCTACGCCTTC. The rearrangement joins TRBV29-1 to TRBJ1-2; D unresolved. CDR1 SQVTM and CDR2 ANQGSEA come from the germline V gene. The CDR3 extends over 11 amino acids.

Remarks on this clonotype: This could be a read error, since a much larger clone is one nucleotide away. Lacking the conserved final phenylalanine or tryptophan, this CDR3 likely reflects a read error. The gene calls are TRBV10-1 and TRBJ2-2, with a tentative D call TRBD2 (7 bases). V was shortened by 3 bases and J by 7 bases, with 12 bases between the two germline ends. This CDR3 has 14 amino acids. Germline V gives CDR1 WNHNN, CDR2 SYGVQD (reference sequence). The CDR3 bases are TGCGCCAGCAGTGACCCGGGGGGCGTCGGGGAGCTGTTTTTA. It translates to CASSDPGGVGELFL.